A selection of T cell receptor beta chains follows, all from one sample in a study of metastatic and nonmetastatic thyroid tumors. MiXCR was used by TCRdb to re-call the PCR reads. The sample shows roughly 81,000 clones, 8% to 9.5% of them seen only once. Sequenced: blood. The receptor source for this set is a female donor with papillary thyroid cancer or a benign thyroid nodule (not recorded which). Some clones in this sample may be carry-over from other donors' samples. The CDR3 runs from the conserved cysteine through the conserved F or W.

v_gene	CDR3aa
TRBV2	CASFRAGYEQYF
TRBV6-4	CASSGSTSGDGTDTQYF
TRBV7-3	CASSLATGPRDTGELFF
TRBV2	CASRDRGKYGYTF
TRBV7-9	CDSSLGQNTEAFF
TRBV6-1	CASSEGTGGYGYTF
TRBV18	CASSPDGGSATEAFF
TRBV7-8	CASSFEGGRWAEAFF
TRBV5-4	CASSSNSEAFF
TRBV6-1	CASSERIEGDTQYF
TRBV4-2	CASSPEVLANTGELFF
TRBV5-6	CASSPDRGLWSGANVLTF
TRBV2	CASRPGDEKLFF
TRBV6-1	CASSTGYSDYERYF
TRBV18	CASSPRLARGNNEQFF
TRBV11-3	CASSLEGVDTDTQYF
TRBV20-1	CSAGTSGGAVTETQYF
TRBV24-1	CATSDSWTPENADEQFF
TRBV9	CASSVAPVGYEQYF
TRBV9	CASFGYRDRVRYGYTF
TRBV5-6	CASSLDGEPYNSPLHF
TRBV6-2/TRBV6-3	CASSYQVYEQYF
TRBV27	CASSSLGHGAYEQYF
TRBV6-2/TRBV6-3	CASSYSGLSKGFYNEQFF
TRBV28	CASSPPTGGYNEQFF
TRBV11-2	CASSLEGRDTQYF
TRBV20-1	CSGTGEVDSPLNF
TRBV9	CASSATLSGNTIYF
TRBV12-3/TRBV12-4	CASSLYQTNTEAFF
TRBV6-6	CASSYDRATQTETQYF
TRBV6-1	CASIRWGGNYEQYF
TRBV6-1	CASSENEGSNQPQHF
TRBV7-3	CASSPWTAVSSSGANVLTF
TRBV15	CATSSSLDSANTGELFF
TRBV6-5	CASSYGTMNTEAFF
TRBV24-1	CATSDLEGLQETQYF
TRBV19	CASSFRGQDTQYF
TRBV2	CASNNGQGRSGGYTF
TRBV11-2	CASSIRGDAYEQYF
TRBV19	CASSPLTGEAFF
TRBV6-5	CASSYSGQGGGYTF
TRBV11-2	CASSSAGTRKGNTIYF
TRBV5-6	CASSLDTSTYEQYF
TRBV5-6	CASSLALLNTEAFF
TRBV20-1	CSARQGGTEAFF
TRBV29-1	CSVPGGPGGDGTQYF
TRBV2	CASRQESSYNSPLHF
TRBV19	CASSLGRGPYNEQFF
TRBV6-1	CASSATINIQYF
TRBV4-1	CASSQDPWTGASLRNTEAFF